This T cell receptor (beta chain) was identified in a study of T cells in Graves' hyperthyroidism and ophthalmopathy (dated 2019 in TCRdb). Concerning the study at large: Peripheral blood was collected at initial diagnosis, before any treatment. The 85 to 100 discovery patients were divided at random into training and test sets in a 7:3 ratio. An independent validation cohort of fewer than 20 hyperthyroidism patients and more than 15 patients who later progressed to ophthalmopathy tested prospective prediction of ophthalmopathy. A discovery cohort of 95 to 100 patients, 43 with Graves' ophthalmopathy and about 58 with stable Graves' hyperthyroidism, was used to find distinguishing TCR V-J signatures. After sampling, hyperthyroidism patients received methimazole starting at 30 mg daily, and ophthalmopathy patients received high-dose intravenous methylprednisolone. The paper reports TCR Vbeta CDR3 sequencing of 140 or so peripheral blood samples: approximately 43 ophthalmopathy, roughly 80 hyperthyroidism and around 17 progressor patients. The study also compared thyroid tissue and blood T-cell repertoires from several Graves' hyperthyroidism patients.

Ophthalmopathy patients had moderately to severely active disease, with a Clinical Activity Score of 3 or more, a NOSPECS grade of 4 or more, and a disease duration of less than 3 months. The study excluded patients with uncontrolled infections, other autoimmune diseases, pregnancy or lactation. Diagnoses were established on the basis of clinical symptoms, serum thyroxine and TRAb, thyroid ultrasound, and orbital computed tomography. PBMCs were separated from roughly 10 ml of fresh peripheral blood using Ficoll-Paque density gradient centrifugation. Total RNA was extracted with Trizol reagent, and quality was checked on an Agilent 2100 Bioanalyzer. The TCR beta CDR3 regions were amplified from RNA transcripts. The TCR CDR3 was subjected to a first round of RT-PCR using the HTBI primer set and the Qiagen OneStep RT-PCR kit. Libraries were constructed in a second round of multiplex PCR, after which size selection and purification were performed. Sequencing of the libraries was done on an Illumina HiSeq2000 using paired-end 100 bp reads. Regarding the original processing steps: SOAPnuke was used to process the raw data, with reads discarded if the reads contained adapters or uncalled bases, had a mean Phred below 15, or lacked an exact constant-primer or identifier match. High-quality paired reads were merged with COPE v1.2.5, and unique nucleotide sequences were defined as clonotypes. MiTCR v1.1 was used to align the clonotypes against IMGT TRBV, TRBD and TRBJ reference segments. Analysis was restricted to V-J combinations with a frequency above 0.0001, which covered about 99% of repertoires. The TCS score was defined as F50 (clonal expansion) divided by E x V (chaos), with BLOSUM62-based TCRdist calculated between CDR3 peptides within each V-J. Welch's t-statistics and random forest reduced roughly 530 V-J features to under 15, which were used in a naive Bayes classifier (R e1071). TCRdb reprocessed the public reads (quality trimming at Q25 with fastp, clone calling with MiXCR) and kept in-frame beta chains. Rows matching on CDR3 protein sequence are summarized as one entry with the most common DNA and genes. TCRdb, not the authors, supplied the V and J calls. This sample comprises hundreds of thousands of distinct CDR3 sequences, around 19% of them detected only once. About two fifths of the sample lies in the top ten.

This clonotype has ten or more counts. Its antigen is currently not known. No base qualities exist here, and no much larger clone lies one base off it. Including cysteine and phenylalanine, the CDR3 has 13 amino acids. CDR3 DNA is the only sequence kept; it has 39 bases, read in frame from the first base. According to the germline V gene, CDR1 reads SGHAT and CDR2 reads FQNNGV. The germline ends are 15 bases apart after V is trimmed by 5 bases and J by 7 bases. Results the study describes overall, beyond this receptor: Sample size was not statistically predetermined, and blinding of investigators to group allocation was not performed. Most expanded thyroid clonotypes (frequency above 0.001) were also found in blood, which suggests that blood repertoires may mirror thyroid immune responses. In validation, the model predicted progression to ophthalmopathy with around 71% sensitivity and approximately 78% specificity, a median of about 6.7 months before onset. In cross-validation, a model built on a 13 V-J signature told ophthalmopathy apart from stable hyperthyroidism with approximately 90% sensitivity and roughly 82% specificity, and in testing the same model reached 80%/75%.

Sequencing was performed on blood. The clonotype was recovered from a man aged 45-65 years with Graves' ophthalmopathy. This receptor chain uses TRBV11-2 and TRBJ2-7; the D segment could be TRBD1, given 5 matching bases. The CDR3 has the sequence CASSPGQGREQYF. In nucleotide form, the sequence is TGTGCCAGCAGCCCCGGACAAGGAAGGGAGCAGTACTTC.